The sequence of this T cell receptor (beta chain) was determined in a study of blood T cell repertoires in COVID-19. Turning to the study itself: The analysed material was cDNA or gDNA that came from T cells, B-cell-depleted T cells, or PBMCs.

The CDR3 sequence is 13 residues long. V was clipped by 8 bases and J by 2 bases, with 12 bases between them. CDR1 and CDR2 (germline): SEHNR, FQNEAQ (reference sequence). Study processing details: Scientists estimated how many nucleated cells there were by amplifying reference gene primers. Sequencing was performed with immunoSEQ multiplex PCR; in TCRdb, only in-frame clones are kept and a portion is missing. V and J calls and clone size follow that table, whereas D and trimming were derived from the DNA. The table shows 60,000 to 75,000 clones, with approximately 86% occurring only once. The specimen sequenced was peripheral blood. This clonotype originated in a man aged 65 to 85 with active COVID-19. This chain uses TRBV7-9 with TRBJ2-5; D may be TRBD1 (6 bases). CDR3 sequence: CASERDTQETQYF. DNA of the CDR3: TGTGCCAGCGAACGGGACACACAAGAGACCCAGTACTTC.